This T cell receptor beta chain stems from a study of blood T cells in healthy people across ages. Findings and caveats of the study: There was a strong correlation between TCR beta diversity and naive T cell percentage. A roughly linear fall in TCR beta diversity per million T cells was seen with increasing age.

A J-beta primer mix and a sample-barcoded 5' primer were used in a second PCR of about 7 to 12 cycles. Each sample yielded at least 2.5 million CDR3-containing paired-end reads. TCRdb independently ran MiXCR on the 5' RACE reads; one entry per CDR3 protein. Of fewer than 700,000 distinct CDR3 sequences listed, approximately 40% are singletons. The germline gives CDR1 DFQATT, CDR2 SNEGSKA (reference sequence). V lost 6 bases, J lost 6 bases, and 5 bases stayed unmatched. This CDR3 spans 13 amino acids. This clonotype was picked up a small number of times. Its antigen remains unidentified. Per-sample yields of isolated PBMCs were at least 6 million.

The receptor was isolated from an elderly man in good health. V and J are TRBV20-1 and TRBJ2-3, with TRBD2 matching over 11 bases. Sequenced input: blood. The CDR3 sequence: CSALGLAADTQYF. The CDR3 bases are TGCAGTGCCCTGGGACTAGCGGCTGATACGCAGTATTTT.